This record concerns one T cell receptor (beta chain) sequence. Its antigen is unknown. The CDR3 contains 13 residues. The germline V gene has CDR1 SGHRS and CDR2 YFSETQ. The V and J ends lost 0 bases and 3 bases respectively, with 7 bases between them. The data are from a study of PD-1 blockade in classical Hodgkin lymphoma. Study in general: Intravenous infusions of nivolumab 3 mg/kg reached patients every 2 weeks.

The repertoire was sequenced with immunoSEQ multiplex PCR; TCRdb's copy has only in-frame clones and lacks some. The sample lists approximately 31,000 clones, around 84% occurring once. Time point defined: cycle 4 day 1 (C4D1), after around six weeks of nivolumab. In every patient, relapse followed autologous stem cell transplantation, while exposure to brentuximab vedotin differed. Thawed PBMCs yielded CD4+ T cells through magnetic negative selection. Study results and limitations: Complete responders possessed baseline diversity comparable to newly diagnosed patients. Undefined causes, possibly disease activity or prior therapy, underlie the repertoire differences. Any patient who commenced nivolumab under 1 year after ASCT was excluded.

The V gene is TRBV5-1, the J gene TRBJ2-7; D gene unclear. The receptor was derived from a human donor with classical Hodgkin lymphoma. The specimen comprised CD4+ T cells from blood, sampled before the fourth cycle of nivolumab. The CDR3 here is CASSLAQNYEQYF. The CDR3 DNA reads TGCGCCAGCAGCTTGGCACAGAACTACGAGCAGTACTTC.